The source of this TCR beta chain is a study of neoadjuvant anti-PD-1 for oral cavity cancer. Study at large: Non-progressing patients received a fourth nivolumab dose near day 43, then surgery on days 50-56. Study outcomes and limitations: Each response group had just a few patients in TCR analyses.

Patients were newly diagnosed with stage II-IVA oral cavity squamous cell carcinoma without prior systemic or radiation treatment. The repertoire was sequenced with immunoSEQ multiplex PCR; TCRdb's copy has only in-frame clones and lacks some. The table lists about 72,000 clones, more than 70% of them singletons. Germline assignment: CDR1 SGHTA and CDR2 FQGNSA. The germline V and J ends were trimmed by 3 bases and 2 bases, with 14 bases remaining between them. The CDR3 has 15 residues. Notes on this clone: Its antigen is still unknown.

This specimen consisted of PBMCs, obtained before nivolumab (anti-PD-1) treatment. The chain joins TRBV7-2 to TRBJ2-7, with a weak D call TRBD1 (6 bases). The receptor comes from a person aged 40 to 85 with oral cavity squamous cell carcinoma. The DNA for the CDR3 is TGTGCCAGCAGCTTGGCCGGGACACGTGCCTACGAGCAGTACTTC. Residues: CASSLAGTRAYEQYF. Full variable domain (outside the CDR3, taken from reference TRBV7-2 and TRBJ2-7): GAGVSQSPSNKVTEKGKDVELRCDPISGHTALYWYRQSLGQGLEFLIYFQGNSAPDKSGLPSDRFSAERTGGSVSTLTIQRTQQEDSAVYLCASSLAGTRAYEQYFGPGTRLTVT.